The present entry profiles one T cell receptor (beta chain) with its context. The sample originates from a study of sequential checkpoint blockade in melanoma. Study overall: Arm A got nivolumab then ipilimumab; arm B the reverse, 1:1.

V was trimmed by 0 bases and J by 6 bases, leaving 9 bases between them. The CDR3 loop spans 13 amino acids. Germline-derived CDR1 and CDR2 are MNHEY and SMNVEV (reference sequence). The treatment is: randomized to nivolumab then ipilimumab (arm A) or the reverse (arm B). TCRdb's copy holds only in-frame clones and misses some; the assay was immunoSEQ multiplex PCR. Here the sample spans approximately 21,000 clones, roughly 80% being singletons. The V call is TRBV27, the J call TRBJ2-7; a possible D gene is TRBD2 (5 bases). The sequence was obtained from a human donor with melanoma. This sample comprised CD8+ T cells sorted from blood (inferred from file names), obtained from a patient given nivolumab and ipilimumab in sequence. The CDR3 region is CASSLSLGSEQYF. Written as DNA, the CDR3 is TGTGCCAGCAGTTTATCTTTAGGGAGCGAGCAGTACTTC.